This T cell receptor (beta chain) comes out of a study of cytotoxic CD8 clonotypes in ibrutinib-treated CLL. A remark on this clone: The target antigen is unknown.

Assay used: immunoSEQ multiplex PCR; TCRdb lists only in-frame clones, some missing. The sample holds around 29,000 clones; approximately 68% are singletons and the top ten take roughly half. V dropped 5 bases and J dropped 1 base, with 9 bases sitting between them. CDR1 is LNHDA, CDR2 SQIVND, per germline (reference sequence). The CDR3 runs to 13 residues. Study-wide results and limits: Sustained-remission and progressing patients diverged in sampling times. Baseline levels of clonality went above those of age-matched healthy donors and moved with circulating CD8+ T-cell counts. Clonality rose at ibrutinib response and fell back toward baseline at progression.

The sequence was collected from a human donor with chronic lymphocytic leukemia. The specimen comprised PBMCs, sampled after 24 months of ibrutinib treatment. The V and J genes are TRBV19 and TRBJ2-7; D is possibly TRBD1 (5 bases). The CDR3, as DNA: TGTGCCAGTAGTTCCAGGGAATCCTACGAGCAGTACTTC. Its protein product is CASSSRESYEQYF.